Presented here are 20 T cell receptor beta chains from one specimen sequenced in a study of cytomegalovirus exposure and HLA in healthy donors (dated by TCRdb to between 2016 and 2019). Preparation of the library involved the immunoSEQ multiplex PCR assay. Here the immuneACCESS table is served through TCRdb, limited to in-frame sequences with V and J called. Missing clones are a known gap in these copies; in checked studies unresolved V genes cover under half, and the rest lacks a known reason. The sample contains 150,000 to 200,000 clones, about 85% of them found a single time. The ten largest make up about 2% of the sample. The sequenced material came from PBMCs. The receptors derive from a man aged 25 to 45 in good health and CMV-seropositive.

This sequence joins TRBV28 and TRBJ1-6; the match to TRBD1 covers 7 bases. This CDR3 region has 16 residues. V lost 5 bases to trimming and J lost 7 bases; unmatched junction nucleotides: 11. Germline-derived CDR1 and CDR2 are MDHEN and SYDVKM. The CDR3 sequence: CASSLETGYGNSPLHF. CDR3 nucleotide sequence: TGTGCCAGCAGTCTTGAGACAGGGTATGGCAATTCACCCCTCCACTTT.

This rearrangement joins TRBV6-1 to TRBJ2-7; a weak D match, TRBD1 (6 bases). The germline V gene has CDR1 MNHNS and CDR2 SASEGT. Between the trimmed V and J ends, which lost 3 bases and 1 base, there was a span of 16 bases. The CDR3 has 16 residues. CDR3 sequence (DNA): TGTGCCAGCAGTGACGTCAACAGGGACCCGTCCTACGAGCAGTACTTC. Protein product: CASSDVNRDPSYEQYF.

V and J are TRBV19 and TRBJ1-2; D is undetermined. Trimming stripped 6 bases from V and 4 bases from J, with 15 bases between. Germline lookup yields CDR1 LNHDA and CDR2 SQIVND (reference sequence). The length of the CDR3 is 14 residues. The CDR3 DNA follows: TGTGCCAGTAGCTCGCCCCGGAGTTCCTATGGCTACACCTTC. Translation: CASSSPRSSYGYTF.

The chain is built from TRBV10-1 and TRBJ1-2, with 12 bases lining up with TRBD1. CDR3 length: 16 residues. With V trimmed by 6 bases and J by 5 bases, 10 bases remained unmatched. Germline V gene data show CDR1 as WNHNN and CDR2 as SYGVQD (reference sequence). CDR3 nucleotide sequence: TGCGCCAGCAGGGGGGGACAGGGGGCGCGAGTATATGGCTACACCTTC. Amino acid sequence: CASRGGQGARVYGYTF.

The V gene is TRBV5-1, the J gene TRBJ2-1; unclear D gene. Trimming removed 4 bases at V and 12 bases at J, with 14 bases between. The CDR3 sequence is 12 residues long. Germline CDR1 is SGHRS and CDR2 is YFSETQ. The DNA for the CDR3 is TGCGCCAGCAGCCTGACTCCCGACGGGCAGTTCTTC. It codes for CASSLTPDGQFF.

This clone was seen at least ten times. The chain has TRBV27 and TRBJ2-1; D is ambiguous. The CDR3 has 13 residues. The germline CDR1 and CDR2 sequences are MNHEY and SMNVEV (reference sequence). The germline V and J ends were trimmed by 2 bases and 5 bases, with 7 bases remaining between them. Here the CDR3 DNA reads TGTGCCAGCAGTTTAGGGCCGAACAATGAGCAGTTCTTC. Encoded protein: CASSLGPNNEQFF.

The chain combines TRBV6-1 with TRBJ1-1; a possible D gene is TRBD1 (6 bases). The CDR3 runs 13 residues. From germline, CDR1 is MNHNS and CDR2 SASEGT. V lost 2 bases and J lost 3, with 7 bases in between. The CDR3 DNA reads TGTGCCAGCAGTGAAAACAGGGACACTGAAGCTTTCTTT. This gives the protein CASSENRDTEAFF.

J is TRBJ1-5 and V is TRBV7-2; D not certain. The V gene lost 0 bases and the J gene lost 0 bases, with 9 bases spanning the gap. Germline values: CDR1 SGHTA, CDR2 FQGNSA. This CDR3 comprises 16 residues. The CDR3 sequence is CASSLAYGYSNQPQHF. DNA of the CDR3: TGTGCCAGCAGCTTAGCGTACGGTTATAGCAATCAGCCCCAGCATTTT.

The chain links TRBV30 to TRBJ2-7, with 8 bases matching TRBD1. CDR3 length equals 13 residues. V lost 1 base to trimming and J lost 7 bases; unmatched junction nucleotides: 6. From germline, CDR1 is GTSNPN and CDR2 SVGIG (reference sequence). CDR3 bases: TGTGCCTGGAGTGCCCGGACAGGGCAAGAGCAGTACTTC. Translating it yields CAWSARTGQEQYF.

In DNA form, the CDR3 reads TGTGCCAGCAGTGCCCTCCGGGACAGGGGGCTGTCTGGCTACACCTTC. This codes for CASSALRDRGLSGYTF. The J gene is TRBJ1-2, the V gene TRBV27; 12 bases align to TRBD1. V lost 5 bases and J lost 7; bases outside the gene matches: 11. Per germline, CDR1 MNHEY and CDR2 SMNVEV (reference sequence). The CDR3 covers 16 residues.

The V and J genes are TRBV9 and TRBJ2-3; 9 bases agree with TRBD2. The CDR3 loop spans 15 amino acids. Germline CDR1 is SGDLS and CDR2 is YYNGEE. V lost 3 bases and J lost 4; bases outside the gene matches: 6. For the CDR3, the DNA is TGTGCCAGCAGCGGGGGGACTAGCCGGGCAGATACGCAGTATTTT. This codes for CASSGGTSRADTQYF.

The rearrangement joins TRBV30 to TRBJ2-7; TRBD1 might be the D (6 bases). TRBJ2-1 explains the end of the DNA better; the J call may be wrong. Looked up from germline, CDR1 is GTSNPN and CDR2 is SVGIG (reference sequence). The CDR3 runs to 16 residues. The CDR3 sequence: CAWGAGVAMGQNEQFF. For the CDR3, the DNA is TGTGCCTGGGGGGCAGGGGTAGCAATGGGGCAGAATGAGCAGTTCTTC.

The chain carries TRBV11-2 and TRBJ2-2, with a tentative D call TRBD2 (5 bases). CDR1 SGHAT and CDR2 FQNNGV come from the germline V gene. Between the trimmed V and J ends, which lost 1 base and 2 bases, there was a span of 11 bases. CDR3 length: 16 residues. The CDR3 sequence: CASSLVAWGNTGELFF. CDR3 nucleotides: TGTGCCAGCAGCTTAGTAGCGTGGGGAAACACCGGGGAGCTGTTTTTT.

The chain employs TRBV4-1 and TRBJ1-2; 8 bases line up with TRBD1. V was pared by 4 bases and J by 1 base, with 11 bases of the junction left unmatched. There are 17 residues in the CDR3. In germline, CDR1 is MGHRA, CDR2 YSYEKL. The CDR3 DNA reads TGCGCCAGCAGCCGATTCGCCGGGACAGGCGTTAACTATGGCTACACCTTC. Amino acid sequence: CASSRFAGTGVNYGYTF.

The chain is built from TRBV10-2 and TRBJ2-1, with D tentatively TRBD2 (5 bases). Trimming removed 5 bases at V and 4 bases at J, with 12 bases between. The CDR3 runs 14 residues. Germline CDR1 WSHSY, CDR2 SAAADI. The CDR3 reads CASSILGVYNEQFF. The CDR3 DNA reads TGCGCCAGCAGTATACTAGGAGTTTACAATGAGCAGTTCTTC.

V gene TRBV2 combines with J gene TRBJ1-1; 7 bases map to TRBD1. This CDR3 is 18 amino acids long. CDR1 is SNHLY, CDR2 FYNNEI, per germline. The V segment lost 6 bases and the J segment 1 base; nucleotides outside the gene matches: 17. The CDR3 loop is CASSGRPLGTEGNTEAFF. CDR3 DNA sequence: TGTGCCAGCAGCGGAAGGCCTCTCGGGACAGAGGGGAACACTGAAGCTTTCTTT.

V is TRBV5-5 and J is TRBJ2-7; perhaps TRBD1 as D (5 bases). Germline CDR1 and CDR2: SGHKS and YYEKEE (reference sequence). This CDR3 comprises 14 residues. V was cut by 1 base and J by 1 base, with 9 bases left in between. CDR3 DNA sequence: TGTGCCAGCAGCTTGCAGCCAGGGTCCTACGAGCAGTACTTC. Amino acid sequence: CASSLQPGSYEQYF.

This clone showed up just once. The V and J genes are TRBV6-6 and TRBJ2-2; D may be TRBD2 (6 bases). CDR3 length: 15 amino acids. V was cut by 2 bases and J by 1 base, with 8 bases left in between. Germline-derived CDR1 and CDR2 are MNHNY and SVGAGI (reference sequence). The DNA of the CDR3 is TGTGCCAGCAGTTACGACGGGGGGAACACCGGGGAGCTGTTTTTT. It encodes CASSYDGGNTGELFF.

This sequence joins TRBV4-3 and TRBJ1-1; no reliable D call. The CDR3 loop spans 15 amino acids. Per germline, CDR1 LGHNA and CDR2 YSLEER. With 0 bases removed from V and 1 base from J, the gap between germline ends came to 9 bases. CDR3 sequence: CASSQDEVPNTEAFF. CDR3 nucleotide sequence: TGCGCCAGCAGCCAAGATGAGGTTCCGAACACTGAAGCTTTCTTT.

This clone was observed once. The chain combines TRBV5-1 with TRBJ2-1; 8 bases fit TRBD2. The CDR3 is 15 amino acids. V was pared by 0 bases and J by 8 bases, with 7 bases of the junction left unmatched. The germline V gene encodes CDR1 SGHRS and CDR2 YFSETQ. As DNA, the CDR3 is TGCGCCAGCAGCTTGGACCGGGGGGGAGGCGATGAGCAGTTCTTC. Protein product: CASSLDRGGGDEQFF.